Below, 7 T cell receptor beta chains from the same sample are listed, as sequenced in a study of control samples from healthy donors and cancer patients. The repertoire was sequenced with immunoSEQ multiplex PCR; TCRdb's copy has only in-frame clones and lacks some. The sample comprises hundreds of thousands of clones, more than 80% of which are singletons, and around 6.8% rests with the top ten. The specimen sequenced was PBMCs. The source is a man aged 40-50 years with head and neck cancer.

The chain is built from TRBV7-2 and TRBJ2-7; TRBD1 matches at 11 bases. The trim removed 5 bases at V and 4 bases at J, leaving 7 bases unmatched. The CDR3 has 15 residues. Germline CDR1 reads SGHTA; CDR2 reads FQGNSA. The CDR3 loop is CASSARTGGVYEQYF. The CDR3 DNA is TGTGCCAGCAGCGCGAGGACAGGGGGCGTTTACGAGCAGTACTTC.

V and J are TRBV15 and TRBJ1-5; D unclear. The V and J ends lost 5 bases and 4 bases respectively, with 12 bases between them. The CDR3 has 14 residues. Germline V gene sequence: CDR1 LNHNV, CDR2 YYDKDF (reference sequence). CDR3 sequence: CATSRSVGNQPQHF. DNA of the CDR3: TGTGCCACCAGCCGAAGCGTGGGGAATCAGCCCCAGCATTTT.

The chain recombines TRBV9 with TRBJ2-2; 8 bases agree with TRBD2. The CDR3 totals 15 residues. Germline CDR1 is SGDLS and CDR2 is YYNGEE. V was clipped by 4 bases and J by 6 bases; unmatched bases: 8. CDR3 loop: CASSSSGRRSGELFF. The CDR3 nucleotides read TGTGCCAGCAGCTCGAGCGGGAGACGGTCCGGGGAGCTGTTTTTT.

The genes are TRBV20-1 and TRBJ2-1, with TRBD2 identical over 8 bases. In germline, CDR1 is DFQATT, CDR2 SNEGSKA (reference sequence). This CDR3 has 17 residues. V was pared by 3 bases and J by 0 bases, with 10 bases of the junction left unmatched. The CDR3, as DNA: TGCAGTGCTAGTAACCTAGCGGGCAGGAGCTCCTACAATGAGCAGTTCTTC. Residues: CSASNLAGRSSYNEQFF.

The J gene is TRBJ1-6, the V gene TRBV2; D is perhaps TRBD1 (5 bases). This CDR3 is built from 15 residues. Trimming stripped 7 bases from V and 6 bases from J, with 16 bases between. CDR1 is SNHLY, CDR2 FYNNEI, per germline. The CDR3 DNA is TGTGCCAGCAAAGGAATAGGACAACTTAATTCACCCCTCCACTTT. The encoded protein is CASKGIGQLNSPLHF.

CDR3 sequence (DNA): TGTGCCAGCAGCCTGGGGGGGACAGTCCAGATTGAAAAACTGTTTTTT. Its protein product is CASSLGGTVQIEKLFF. This chain connects TRBV5-4 to TRBJ1-4; TRBD1 matches at 7 bases. The junction had 13 bases not matched to a gene; V was cut back by 4 bases and J by 7 bases. CDR1 SGHNT and CDR2 YYREEE come from the germline V gene (reference sequence). This CDR3 is built from 16 residues.

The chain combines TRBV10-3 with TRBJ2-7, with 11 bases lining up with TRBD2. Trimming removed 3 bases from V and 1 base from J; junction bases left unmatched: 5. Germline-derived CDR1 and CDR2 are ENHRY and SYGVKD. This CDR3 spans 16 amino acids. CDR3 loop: CAISDSSGGQSYEQYF. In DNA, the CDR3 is TGTGCCATCAGTGATTCTAGCGGGGGGCAGTCCTACGAGCAGTACTTC.